This T cell receptor (beta chain) appears in the sequencing data of a study of shared clonotypes between healthy human individuals. Looking at the study overall: Ranging from 18 to 49 in age, donors were a couple of women and a few men. Each donor's CD8 memory used one plate, CD8 naive two, each CD4 subset three.

Deep-level settings were used for running the assay. Per the original methods: ImmunoSEQ output held junction-only sequences without quality scores, so filtering differed. Sequenced by immunoSEQ multiplex PCR; TCRdb stores in-frame clones only, minus some. D and trimming come from the DNA, and the V and J calls and clone size come from that table. The repertoire consists of about 980,000 clones, with 76% occurring once and the leading ten covering roughly 1.5%. The ends lost 7 bases at V and 3 bases at J; junction bases unmatched: 12. The germline V gene encodes CDR1 MRHNA and CDR2 SNTAGT. The length of the CDR3 is 16 residues.

The origin of this receptor is a man aged 18 to 30 in good health. The V gene is TRBV6-4, the J gene TRBJ1-2, with 9 bases lining up with TRBD1. Sequenced material: memory CD4+ T cells sorted from blood. As for subset: CD45RA-negative fraction. This chain's CDR3 is CASTARWTGDYYGYTF. The CDR3, as DNA: TGTGCCAGCACCGCCAGGTGGACAGGGGACTACTATGGCTACACCTTC.